This T cell receptor beta chain was captured by sequencing in a study of T-cell reconstitution after alpha-beta-depleted transplantation in children (dated by TCRdb to about 2016). Regarding the study in general: Using TCR repertoire profiling, the study followed T-cell immune reconstitution in a quantitative way in children after TCRalphabeta/CD19-depleted allogeneic hematopoietic cell transplantation.

The CDR3 spans 17 residues, from the cysteine through the phenylalanine. Only the CDR3 region is kept as DNA, spanning 51 bases read in frame from base 1. In the germline V gene, CDR1 corresponds to SGHDT and CDR2 to YYEEEE. V is cut by 1 base and J by 8 bases, and the space between the germline ends is 24 bases. Library generation was performed with PCR. TCRdb shows the sequencer as Illumina HiSeq 2500. TCR libraries were prepared with molecular barcoding, using unique molecular identifiers to normalize TCRbeta repertoire quantification. TCRdb reprocessed the public reads (quality trimming at Q25 with fastp, clone calling with MiXCR) and kept in-frame beta chains. Each CDR3 protein appears once, grouped with its most common genes and DNA. This sample gives approximately 400,000 distinct CDR3 sequences in total; 11% of them show up just once. Roughly 6% of the sample comes from the top ten. There are a few counts of this clonotype. No cognate antigen has been identified for it. The input lacks base qualities; no much larger clone sits a single base away.

The sequence derives from a human donor who donated a stem cell graft to a child with acute myeloid leukemia. The specimen comprised PBMCs from the stem cell graft donor, sampled from the stem cell graft. The chain couples TRBV5-6 to TRBJ1-2, with TRBD1 tentatively as D gene (5 bases match). CDR3 reads: CASSLRPVPGPRAGYTF. The bases read TGTGCCAGCAGCTTGCGCCCTGTGCCGGGACCGCGGGCGGGCTACACCTTC.